This record looks at one T cell receptor beta chain sequence and its context. This table comes from immunoSEQ multiplex PCR, and its TCRdb copy is limited to in-frame clones, with some not included. The sample has nearly 50,000 clones; 87% are singletons. Trimming removed 3 bases at V and 2 bases at J, with 8 bases between. The CDR3 is made up of 14 amino acids. CDR1 and CDR2 (germline): KGHSH, LQKENI. This record belongs to a study of blood T cell repertoires in COVID-19. Background on the study: Sites across the United States, Italy and Spain contributed samples from acute and convalescent COVID-19.

The J gene is TRBJ1-3, the V gene TRBV18, with D unresolved. This TCR derives from a woman older than 75 with COVID-19, enrolled during active disease. The specimen was peripheral blood. This chain's CDR3 is CASSPSGPGNTIYF. The CDR3 bases are TGTGCCAGCTCACCGTCAGGTCCTGGAAACACCATATATTTT.